These T cell receptor beta chains were read from a single sample in a study of cytomegalovirus exposure and HLA in healthy donors. Profiling relied on immunoSEQ multiplex PCR, and the TCRdb table lists in-frame clones only, not all of them. The data contain under 250,000 clones, around 78% of them seen just once; the ten biggest clones take up 1.5% to 2%. The sample comprised PBMCs. These receptors all come from a man aged 30 to 39 in good health and CMV-seronegative. The CDR3 runs from the conserved cysteine through the conserved F or W. Only some rows state a clone size, as once, few, many or a class for expanded clones.

TRBJ1-1	TRBV7-2	NA	CASSPWSGGSTEAFF
NA	TRBV27	NA	CASRLAGGSYEQYF
TRBJ1-2	TRBV19	NA	CASSISRVIGYTF
TRBJ2-7	TRBV2	once	CASSSGLAGGVGEQYF
TRBJ2-4	TRBV19	NA	CASRDRRGGNIQYF
TRBJ2-1	TRBV19	once	CASSIGLEEQFF
TRBJ1-6	TRBV28	once	CASSLVGGESPLHF
TRBJ2-2	TRBV7-3	NA	CASSASGYGAGELFF
TRBJ1-2	TRBV7-9	NA	CASSPRDSSNYGYTF
TRBJ2-7	TRBV7-2	few	CASSHNNYEQYF
TRBJ1-1	TRBV5-5	NA	CASSDIRRMNTEAFF
TRBJ2-3	TRBV10-3	NA	CAIRVNRENTQYF
TRBJ2-7	TRBV18	NA	CASSPLMTAYEQYF
TRBJ2-3	TRBV6-1	NA	CASSTGVESTDTQYF
TRBJ2-5	TRBV5-6	NA	CASSLGALGVETQYF
TRBJ2-5	TRBV5-4	few	CASSLGQGREETQYF
TRBJ1-1	TRBV19	NA	CASSTRVSTEAFF
TRBJ1-5	TRBV6-6	NA	CASTPSGSKGNQPQHF
TRBJ2-1	TRBV7-2	NA	CASTLPGDYNEQFF
TRBJ2-6	TRBV29-1	NA	CSVVGAGAGANVLTF
TRBJ2-1	TRBV7-9	NA	CASRGTSLNEQFF
TRBJ2-7	TRBV6-1	NA	CASSEGTGGSYEQYF
TRBJ2-1	TRBV20-1	NA	CSASYNEQFF
TRBJ1-2	TRBV9	NA	CASSVEPRLGANYGYTF
TRBJ2-2	TRBV6-5	NA	CASSTRVNGELFF
TRBJ2-1	TRBV27	NA	CASSLRTSGSYNEQFF
TRBJ2-1	TRBV2	NA	CASNRAGGPVEEQFF
TRBJ2-1	TRBV25-1	NA	CASSEYRTSSDLYNEQFF
TRBJ1-1	TRBV19	NA	CASSPRYRGKNTEAFF
TRBJ2-3	TRBV4-2	NA	CASSQGALAGVEDTQYF
TRBJ2-1	TRBV7-3	few	CASSPRTSGLSYNEQFF
TRBJ1-2	TRBV29-1	NA	CSVEDPNRGSANGYTF
TRBJ1-2	TRBV28	NA	CATGGVANYGYTF